These 28 T cell receptor beta chains came from one sample sequenced in a study of T cells after yellow fever vaccination. TCRdb itself ran the 5' RACE reads through MiXCR, one entry per CDR3 protein. The sample records 500,000 to 650,000 distinct CDR3 sequences, approximately 12% being singletons. The sample was PBMCs, taken on the day of the yellow fever booster vaccination. The origin of the receptors is a man younger than 40 who received the YFV17D yellow fever vaccine.

V is TRBV29-1 and J is TRBJ2-3; D is undetermined. Germline V gene data show CDR1 as SQVTM and CDR2 as ANQGSEA. V dropped 5 bases and J dropped 4 bases, with 4 bases sitting between them. CDR3 length equals 10 residues. DNA of the CDR3: TGCAGCGTTTTCTCAGATACGCAGTATTTT. This translates into CSVFSDTQYF.

Only a few counts were recorded for this clonotype. The chain employs TRBV20-1 and TRBJ2-1; 11 bases fit TRBD1. Trimming at V came to 5 bases and at J to 7 bases, leaving 10 bases not matched to a gene. The germline CDR1 and CDR2 sequences are DFQATT and SNEGSKA (reference sequence). There are 15 residues in the CDR3. CDR3 region: CSAPPGQGVRNEQFF. The CDR3 DNA follows: TGCAGTGCTCCCCCGGGACAGGGGGTGAGGAATGAGCAGTTCTTC.

This clonotype has just a few counts. The chain joins TRBV5-5 to TRBJ2-5; no definite D call. V dropped 0 bases and J dropped 1 base, with 10 bases sitting between them. The CDR3 runs to 15 residues. Per the germline V gene, CDR1 is SGHKS and CDR2 is YYEKEE (reference sequence). The CDR3 nucleotides are TGTGCCAGCAGCTTGGGGGTTGGAACCCAAGAGACCCAGTACTTC. This codes for CASSLGVGTQETQYF.

This clonotype occurred many times. The chain is built from TRBV29-1 and TRBJ2-5, with D perhaps matching TRBD1 (6 bases). Per germline, CDR1 SQVTM and CDR2 ANQGSEA. The CDR3 has 16 residues. Trimming left V 2 bases short and J 0 bases short, with 16 bases between. The CDR3 coding sequence is TGCAGCGTTGAACGGAAGGGACACCGGTACCAAGAGACCCAGTACTTC. This translates into CSVERKGHRYQETQYF.

This chain connects TRBV27 to TRBJ2-7; 10 bases are a match to TRBD2. J gave up 7 bases and V 3 bases, and 9 bases lay outside the gene matches. Germline loops: CDR1 MNHEY, CDR2 SMNVEV (reference sequence). CDR3 length equals 15 residues. The CDR3 reads CASSLALAGAGEQYF. DNA for the CDR3: TGTGCCAGCAGTTTGGCTCTAGCGGGAGCGGGAGAGCAGTACTTC.

Only a few counts were recorded for this clonotype. This sequence joins TRBV28 and TRBJ2-7; no definite D call. Germline V gene data show CDR1 as MDHEN and CDR2 as SYDVKM. Trimming shortened V by 3 bases and J by 3 bases, and 24 bases separated the two germline ends. There are 18 residues in the CDR3. The CDR3 sequence is CASSFHQKHSEAIYEQYF. The CDR3 DNA reads as TGTGCCAGCAGTTTCCACCAGAAACACTCCGAGGCAATCTACGAGCAGTACTTC.

CDR3 DNA sequence: TGCAGCGTTTCTAGGGGTTCAGATACGCAGTATTTT. The encoded protein is CSVSRGSDTQYF. V usage is TRBV29-1 and J usage is TRBJ2-3, with D possibly TRBD1 on 5 matching bases. The CDR3 has 12 residues. V was clipped by 5 bases and J by 4 bases, with 10 bases between them. Germline CDR1 is SQVTM and CDR2 is ANQGSEA.

This clonotype was seen repeatedly, ten times or more. V usage is TRBV7-3 and J usage is TRBJ2-5; D is perhaps TRBD1 (5 bases). V was pared by 5 bases and J by 2 bases, with 15 bases between. Germline CDR1 is SGHTA and CDR2 is FQGTGA. This CDR3 spans 15 amino acids. CDR3 protein: CASSNRRGGQETQYF. CDR3 nucleotide sequence: TGTGCCAGCAGCAACAGAAGGGGTGGGCAAGAGACCCAGTACTTC. The complete variable domain, with remaining parts taken from reference TRBV7-3 and TRBJ2-5, reads GAGVSQTPSNKVTEKGKYVELRCDPISGHTALYWYRQSLGQGPEFLIYFQGTGAADDSGLPNDRFFAVRPEGSVSTLKIQRTERGDSAVYLCASSNRRGGQETQYFGPGTRLLVL.

This clonotype has more than one count but fewer than ten. The chain recombines TRBV20-1 with TRBJ2-7; TRBD2 aligns across 7 bases. The CDR3 loop spans 14 amino acids. In germline, CDR1 is DFQATT, CDR2 SNEGSKA (reference sequence). J was trimmed by 3 bases and V by 5 bases; bases with no gene match: 10. CDR3 nucleotide sequence: TGCAGTGCTTGGACTCCTAGCGGCAGCTACGAGCAGTACTTC. This sequence encodes CSAWTPSGSYEQYF.

There are a few counts of this clonotype. The V gene is TRBV6-5, the J gene TRBJ2-2; D gene ambiguous. The germline V gene encodes CDR1 MNHEY and CDR2 SVGAGI. With 0 bases removed from V and 3 bases from J, the gap between germline ends came to 17 bases. This CDR3 is built from 18 residues. The chain's CDR3 is CASSYSGGFYPDTGELFF. The CDR3 coding sequence is TGTGCCAGCAGTTACTCGGGTGGCTTCTACCCCGACACCGGGGAGCTGTTTTTT.

The chain carries TRBV20-1 and TRBJ2-3, with TRBD2 matching over 14 bases. The trim removed 6 bases at V and 4 bases at J, leaving 9 bases unmatched. This CDR3 is built from 16 residues. The germline gives CDR1 DFQATT, CDR2 SNEGSKA (reference sequence). The CDR3 sequence: CSATPATSGRADTQYF. The CDR3, as DNA: TGCAGTGCAACTCCGGCGACTAGCGGGAGGGCAGATACGCAGTATTTT.

The chain couples TRBV5-1 to TRBJ2-1; 8 bases are shared with TRBD2. The V and J ends lost 6 bases and 8 bases, in that order; junction bases with no gene match: 10. This CDR3 region has 14 residues. CDR1 is SGHRS, CDR2 YFSETQ, per germline. The CDR3 bases are TGCGCCAGCAAAAGGTCGGGAGGGCCGGATGAGCAGTTCTTC. The encoded protein is CASKRSGGPDEQFF.

This clonotype was found many times. The rearrangement uses TRBV7-2 and TRBJ2-7; weak D call: TRBD1 (6 bases). V shed 6 bases and J shed 3 bases, with 12 bases lying between them. The CDR3 is 13 amino acids. Looked up from germline, CDR1 is SGHTA and CDR2 is FQGNSA. CDR3 amino acids: CASRGDKLYEQYF. Here the CDR3 DNA reads TGTGCCAGCAGAGGGGACAAGCTCTACGAGCAGTACTTC. The whole variable domain, filled in from reference TRBV7-2 and TRBJ2-7, reads GAGVSQSPSNKVTEKGKDVELRCDPISGHTALYWYRQSLGQGLEFLIYFQGNSAPDKSGLPSDRFSAERTGGSVSTLTIQRTQQEDSAVYLCASRGDKLYEQYFGPGTRLTVT.

This rearrangement joins TRBV3-1 to TRBJ2-2; D unresolved. This CDR3 is 13 amino acids long. The germline V gene encodes CDR1 LGHDT and CDR2 YNNKEL (reference sequence). V lost 6 bases and J 6 bases, leaving 11 bases between the germline ends. The CDR3 sequence is CASSPYGPGELFF. In DNA form, the CDR3 reads TGTGCCAGCAGTCCGTACGGCCCCGGGGAGCTGTTTTTT.

J is TRBJ1-3 and V is TRBV5-1, with D perhaps matching TRBD1 (5 bases). V dropped 0 bases and J dropped 0 bases, with 13 bases sitting between them. The CDR3 covers 17 residues. The germline V gene has CDR1 SGHRS and CDR2 YFSETQ. CDR3 nucleotides: TGCGCCAGCAGCTTGGAGACAGCCTTCTTCTCTGGAAACACCATATATTTT. This sequence encodes CASSLETAFFSGNTIYF.

This clonotype turned up a few times. This chain links TRBV5-1 with TRBJ2-1; maybe TRBD2 (5 bases). Trimming stripped 1 base from V and 8 bases from J, with 10 bases between. Germline CDR1 reads SGHRS; CDR2 reads YFSETQ. The CDR3 loop spans 13 amino acids. This chain's CDR3 is CASSLRPRDEQFF. CDR3 in DNA: TGCGCCAGCAGCTTGAGGCCGCGGGATGAGCAGTTCTTC.

This clonotype came up a few times. The rearrangement joins TRBV7-9 to TRBJ2-1; D is possibly TRBD1 or TRBD2 (5 bases each). CDR1 SEHNR and CDR2 FQNEAQ come from the germline V gene (reference sequence). This CDR3 contains 13 residues. The ends were cut back, 4 bases at V and 10 bases at J, with 14 bases in the middle. CDR3 DNA: TGTGCCAGCAGCTCTGGGGGAGCTGGGGAGCAGTTCTTC. Translation gives CASSSGGAGEQFF.

This clonotype was seen many times. The V gene is TRBV7-2, the J gene TRBJ2-3; D gene uncertain. This CDR3 has 14 amino acids. Per germline, CDR1 SGHTA and CDR2 FQGNSA. The V end lost 7 bases, the J end lost 2 bases, and 13 bases lay between the germline ends. This CDR3 is CASKTNWATDTQYF. The CDR3 DNA follows: TGTGCCAGCAAAACTAACTGGGCCACAGATACGCAGTATTTT.

This clonotype was detected many times. This chain links TRBV5-1 with TRBJ2-1; D is unclear. This CDR3 is built from 13 residues. CDR1 SGHRS and CDR2 YFSETQ come from the germline V gene. V lost 4 bases and J 4 bases, leaving 9 bases between the germline ends. CDR3 in amino acids: CASSTDTYNEQFF. The CDR3, as DNA: TGCGCCAGCAGCACCGACACTTACAATGAGCAGTTCTTC.

This clonotype was seen only a few times. The chain has TRBV21-1 and TRBJ2-1; the table's D gene call, TRBD1, was not cross checked with the DNA. TRBV21-1 is annotated as a pseudogene. This CDR3 region has 14 residues. CDR3 in DNA: TGTGCCAGCAGCAACAAGACAGGAGAGAATGAGCAGTTCTTC. As protein: CASSNKTGENEQFF.

V gene TRBV6-2 or TRBV6-3 combines with J gene TRBJ2-7; TRBD1 or TRBD2 may be the D gene (6 bases each). Germline CDR1 is MNHEY and CDR2 is SVGEGT. The length of the CDR3 is 15 residues. V lost 6 bases and J lost 5, with 20 bases in between. CDR3 in DNA: TGTGCCAGCAGATCCTTACAGGGAGGTTTCCACGAGCAGTACTTC. Translation gives CASRSLQGGFHEQYF.

This clonotype has only a few counts. This chain uses TRBV18 with TRBJ2-1, with 11 bases that match TRBD2. The V segment lost 3 bases and the J segment 7 bases; nucleotides outside the gene matches: 5. Germline CDR1 KGHSH, CDR2 LQKENI. There are 15 residues in the CDR3. In DNA form, the CDR3 reads TGTGCCAGCTCACCTCGGCTAGCGGGAGGTAATGAGCAGTTCTTC. Its translation: CASSPRLAGGNEQFF.

This clonotype appeared a few times. This chain uses TRBV7-2 with TRBJ2-3; TRBD2 matches 8 bases. CDR3 size: 16 residues. Germline V gives CDR1 SGHTA, CDR2 FQGNSA. Losses at the gene ends were 5 bases for V and 2 bases for J; bases not matched to a gene: 9. CDR3 sequence: CASSVTSGSATDTQYF. The CDR3 DNA follows: TGTGCCAGCAGCGTCACTAGCGGTTCAGCCACAGATACGCAGTATTTT. The variable domain in full, with the rest retrieved from reference TRBV7-2 and TRBJ2-3, is GAGVSQSPSNKVTEKGKDVELRCDPISGHTALYWYRQSLGQGLEFLIYFQGNSAPDKSGLPSDRFSAERTGGSVSTLTIQRTQQEDSAVYLCASSVTSGSATDTQYFGPGTRLTVL.

The rearrangement links TRBV7-2 to TRBJ2-3; a weak D match, TRBD1 (7 bases). This CDR3 is 16 amino acids long. Germline V gene sequence: CDR1 SGHTA, CDR2 FQGNSA. The V and J ends lost 5 bases and 0 bases respectively, with 15 bases between them. CDR3 sequence reads: CASSQGVEGSTDTQYF. In nucleotides, the CDR3 is TGTGCCAGCAGCCAGGGGGTGGAGGGGAGCACAGATACGCAGTATTTT.

This clonotype was detected a few times. The chain recombines TRBV20-1 with TRBJ2-3; the D gene is possibly TRBD1 (6 bases). This CDR3 has 13 residues. In germline, CDR1 is DFQATT, CDR2 SNEGSKA (reference sequence). V lost 7 bases and J 5 bases, leaving 16 bases between the germline ends. The CDR3 region has the DNA TGCAGTGTCCAGGGGACGGTTAGAGATACGCAGTATTTT. Protein sequence: CSVQGTVRDTQYF.

In this sample, this clonotype turned up a few times. This chain connects TRBV7-3 to TRBJ2-1, with TRBD1 matching 7 bases. The CDR3 contains 14 residues. In germline, CDR1 is SGHTA, CDR2 FQGTGA. V shed 6 bases and J 7 bases; nucleotides not matched to a gene: 9. CDR3 nucleotides: TGTGCCAGCAGTCGTTCACAGGGGAGTAATGAGCAGTTCTTC. Translation gives CASSRSQGSNEQFF. Combining the CDR3 with reference TRBV7-3 and TRBJ2-1 gives the whole variable domain GAGVSQTPSNKVTEKGKYVELRCDPISGHTALYWYRQSLGQGPEFLIYFQGTGAADDSGLPNDRFFAVRPEGSVSTLKIQRTERGDSAVYLCASSRSQGSNEQFFGPGTRLTVL.

V and J are TRBV5-6 and TRBJ2-2; D not resolved. The CDR3 is 14 residues long. With 2 bases removed from V and 4 bases from J, the gap between germline ends came to 9 bases. Germline V CDR1 and CDR2: SGHDT, YYEEEE. DNA for the CDR3: TGTGCCAGCAGCTTAGGCCTTCCCACCGGGGAGCTGTTTTTT. It is translated as CASSLGLPTGELFF.

This clonotype showed up many times. V usage is TRBV29-1 and J usage is TRBJ2-7, with D unclear. Trimming shortened V by 4 bases and J by 5 bases, and 9 bases separated the two germline ends. The CDR3 has 11 residues. Germline lookup yields CDR1 SQVTM and CDR2 ANQGSEA. The CDR3 nucleotides are TGCAGCGTTGTGAGGTCCCACGAGCAGTACTTC. It translates to CSVVRSHEQYF.